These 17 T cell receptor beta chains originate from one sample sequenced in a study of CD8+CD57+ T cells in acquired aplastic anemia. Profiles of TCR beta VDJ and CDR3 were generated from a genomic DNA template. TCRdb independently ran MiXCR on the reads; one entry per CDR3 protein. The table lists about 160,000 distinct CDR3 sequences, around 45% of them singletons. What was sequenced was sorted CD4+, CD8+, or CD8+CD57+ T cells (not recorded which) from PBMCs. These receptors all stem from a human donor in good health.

CDR3 residues: CASSQDFTQGANTQYF. The CDR3 DNA follows: TGCGCCAGCAGCCAAGATTTTACCCAGGGGGCGAATACGCAGTATTTT. The J gene is TRBJ2-3, the V gene TRBV4-3, with TRBD1 identical over 8 bases. The CDR3 has 16 amino acids. The germline V gene has CDR1 LGHNA and CDR2 YSLEER. Trimming cost V 0 bases and J 7 bases; bases outside gene matches: 9.

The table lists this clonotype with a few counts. CDR3 region: CASSQVSGEETQYF. The CDR3 DNA follows: TGTGCCAGCAGCCAAGTGTCGGGGGAAGAGACCCAGTACTTC. V usage is TRBV3-1 and J usage is TRBJ2-5, with D possibly being TRBD2 (6 bases). Trimming left V 1 base short and J 3 bases short, with 9 bases between. Germline-derived CDR1 and CDR2 are LGHDT and YNNKEL (reference sequence). The CDR3 loop spans 14 amino acids.

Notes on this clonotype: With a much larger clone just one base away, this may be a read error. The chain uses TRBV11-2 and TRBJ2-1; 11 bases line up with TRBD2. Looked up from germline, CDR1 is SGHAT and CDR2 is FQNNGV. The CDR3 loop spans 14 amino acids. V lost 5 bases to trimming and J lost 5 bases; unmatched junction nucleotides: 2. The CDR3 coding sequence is TGTGCCAGCAGCCCGGGACTAGCGGACAATGAGCAGTTCTTC. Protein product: CASSPGLADNEQFF.

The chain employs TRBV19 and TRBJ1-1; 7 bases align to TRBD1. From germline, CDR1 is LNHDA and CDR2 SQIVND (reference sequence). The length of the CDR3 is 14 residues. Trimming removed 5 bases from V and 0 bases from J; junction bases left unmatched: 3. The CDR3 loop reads CASSWDSLNTEAFF. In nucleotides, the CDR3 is TGTGCCAGTAGTTGGGACAGCTTGAACACTGAAGCTTTCTTT.

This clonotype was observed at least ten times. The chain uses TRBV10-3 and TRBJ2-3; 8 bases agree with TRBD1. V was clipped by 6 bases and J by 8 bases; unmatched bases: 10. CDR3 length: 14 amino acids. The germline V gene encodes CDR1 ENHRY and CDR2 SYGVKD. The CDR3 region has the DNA TGTGCCATCAGATCAGACAGGGGCGAGGGTACGCAGTATTTT. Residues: CAIRSDRGEGTQYF.

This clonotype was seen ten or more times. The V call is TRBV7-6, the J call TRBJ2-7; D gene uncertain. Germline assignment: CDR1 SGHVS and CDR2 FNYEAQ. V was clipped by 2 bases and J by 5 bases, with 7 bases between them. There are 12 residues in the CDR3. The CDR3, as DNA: TGTGCCAGCAGCTTACTTGACAACGAGCAGTACTTC. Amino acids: CASSLLDNEQYF.

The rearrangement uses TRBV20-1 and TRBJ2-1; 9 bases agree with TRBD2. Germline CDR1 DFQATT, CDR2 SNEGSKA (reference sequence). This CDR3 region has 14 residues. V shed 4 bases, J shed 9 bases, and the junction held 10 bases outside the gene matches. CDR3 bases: TGCAGTGCTAAGTTCCGACCAGCGGGGGGTGAGCAGTTCTTC. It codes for CSAKFRPAGGEQFF.

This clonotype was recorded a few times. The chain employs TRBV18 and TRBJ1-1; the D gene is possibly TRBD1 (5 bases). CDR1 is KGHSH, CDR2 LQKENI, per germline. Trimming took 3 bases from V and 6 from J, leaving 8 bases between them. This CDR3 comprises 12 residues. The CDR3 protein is CASSPRGSEAFF. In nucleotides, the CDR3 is TGTGCCAGCTCACCCCGGGGGTCTGAAGCTTTCTTT.

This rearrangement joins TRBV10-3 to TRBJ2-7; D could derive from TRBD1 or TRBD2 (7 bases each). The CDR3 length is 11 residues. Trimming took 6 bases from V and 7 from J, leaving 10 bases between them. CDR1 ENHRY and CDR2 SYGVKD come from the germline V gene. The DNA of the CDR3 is TGTGCCATCAGCCAGGGGGGGGAGCAGTACTTC. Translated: CAISQGGEQYF.

The CDR3 is CASSARLAGGPGGELFF. CDR3 DNA: TGTGCCAGCAGTGCCAGACTAGCGGGGGGTCCCGGCGGGGAGCTGTTTTTT. This chain joins TRBV25-1 and TRBJ2-2; 13 nucleotides agree with TRBD2. From germline, CDR1 is MGHDK and CDR2 SYGVNS. The CDR3 loop spans 17 amino acids. J was trimmed by 7 bases and V by 4 bases; bases with no gene match: 9.

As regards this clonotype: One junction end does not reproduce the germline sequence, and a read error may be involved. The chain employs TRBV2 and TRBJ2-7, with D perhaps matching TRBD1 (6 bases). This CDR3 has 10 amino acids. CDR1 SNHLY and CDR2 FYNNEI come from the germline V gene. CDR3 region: CTSRGLEQYF. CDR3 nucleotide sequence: TGTACCAGCAGGGGCCTGGAGCAGTACTTC.

CDR3 DNA: TGTGCCATCAGCGCCACTAGCGGGAGGATGAATGAGCAGTTCTTC. Amino acid sequence: CAISATSGRMNEQFF. The genes are TRBV10-3 and TRBJ2-1; TRBD2 matches 12 bases. Per the germline V gene, CDR1 is ENHRY and CDR2 is SYGVKD. Losses at the gene ends were 6 bases for V and 7 bases for J; bases not matched to a gene: 7. The CDR3 loop spans 15 amino acids.

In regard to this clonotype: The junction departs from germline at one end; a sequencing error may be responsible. CDR3 amino acids: CASSQDPGANVLTF. The CDR3 nucleotides are TGTGCTAGCAGCCAAGACCCTGGGGCCAACGTCCTGACTTTC. J is TRBJ2-6 and V is TRBV7-7, with no clear D. CDR1 and CDR2 (germline): SSHAT, FNYEAQ (reference sequence). The CDR3 has 14 residues.

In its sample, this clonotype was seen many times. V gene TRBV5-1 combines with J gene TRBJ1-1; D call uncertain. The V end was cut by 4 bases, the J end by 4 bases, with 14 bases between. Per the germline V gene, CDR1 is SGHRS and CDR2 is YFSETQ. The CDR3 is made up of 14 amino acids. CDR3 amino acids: CASSQTTGSTEAFF. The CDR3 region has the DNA TGCGCCAGCAGCCAAACGACCGGCTCCACTGAAGCTTTCTTT.

The CDR3 region is CSASPGRGGLALHF. For the CDR3, the DNA is TGCAGTGCTTCGCCGGGACGGGGGGGATTGGCCCTCCACTTT. This rearrangement joins TRBV20-1 to TRBJ1-6, with D perhaps TRBD1 (5 bases). CDR3 size: 14 residues. Per germline, CDR1 DFQATT and CDR2 SNEGSKA (reference sequence). V lost 5 bases and J 14 bases, leaving 22 bases between the germline ends.

CDR3 bases: TGTGCCACAAGGGAAGGGCAGGGAATATCAACCTTTAGCAATCAGCCCCAGCATTTT. It is translated as CATREGQGISTFSNQPQHF. V is TRBV19 and J is TRBJ1-5, with D tentatively TRBD1 (5 bases). The CDR3 loop spans 19 amino acids. CDR1 LNHDA and CDR2 SQIVND come from the germline V gene (reference sequence). With 10 bases removed from V and 0 bases from J, the gap between germline ends came to 28 bases.

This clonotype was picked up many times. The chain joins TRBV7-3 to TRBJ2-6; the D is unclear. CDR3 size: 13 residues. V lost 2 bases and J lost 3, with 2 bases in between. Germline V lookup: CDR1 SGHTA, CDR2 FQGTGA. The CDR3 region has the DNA TGTGCCAGCAGCTTACTTGGGGCCAACGTCCTGACTTTC. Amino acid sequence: CASSLLGANVLTF.